This TCR beta chain was captured by sequencing in a study of blood T cell repertoires in COVID-19. The overall study: The cDNA or gDNA used as material had been derived from T cells, B-cell-depleted T cells, or PBMCs.

J was trimmed by 5 bases and V by 4 bases; bases with no gene match: 3. The CDR3 is made up of 13 amino acids. Germline V lookup: CDR1 SGHTA, CDR2 FQGNSA. Original analysis: Reference gene primer amplification gave nucleated cell count estimates. Produced via immunoSEQ multiplex PCR; TCRdb's table is partial and in-frame only. That table furnishes V, J and clone size, whereas the DNA furnished D and trimming. The data hold some 160,000 clones, with around four fifths observed a single time. Patients from Seattle were sampled longitudinally, starting during active infection. The sequencing sample was made of peripheral blood. The V gene is TRBV7-2, the J gene TRBJ2-5, with 8 bases fitting TRBD1. The source is a woman of 80 years or more with COVID-19, enrolled during active disease. CDR3 loop: CASSSRGHETQYF. CDR3 sequence (DNA): TGTGCCAGCAGCTCCAGGGGGCACGAGACCCAGTACTTC.